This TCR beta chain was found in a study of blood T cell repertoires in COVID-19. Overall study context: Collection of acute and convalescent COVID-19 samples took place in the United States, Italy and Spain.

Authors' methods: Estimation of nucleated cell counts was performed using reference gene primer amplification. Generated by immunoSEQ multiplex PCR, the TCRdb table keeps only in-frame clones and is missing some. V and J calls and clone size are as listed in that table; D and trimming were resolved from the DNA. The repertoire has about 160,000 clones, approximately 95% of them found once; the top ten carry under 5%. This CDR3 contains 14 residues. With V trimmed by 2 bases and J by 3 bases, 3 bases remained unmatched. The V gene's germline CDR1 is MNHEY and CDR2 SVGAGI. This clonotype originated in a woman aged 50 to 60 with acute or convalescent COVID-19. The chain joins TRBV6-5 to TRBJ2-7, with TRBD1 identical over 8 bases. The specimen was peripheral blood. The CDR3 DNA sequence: TGTGCCAGCAGTTACGGGACAGGATTCTACGAGCAGTACTTC. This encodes CASSYGTGFYEQYF.